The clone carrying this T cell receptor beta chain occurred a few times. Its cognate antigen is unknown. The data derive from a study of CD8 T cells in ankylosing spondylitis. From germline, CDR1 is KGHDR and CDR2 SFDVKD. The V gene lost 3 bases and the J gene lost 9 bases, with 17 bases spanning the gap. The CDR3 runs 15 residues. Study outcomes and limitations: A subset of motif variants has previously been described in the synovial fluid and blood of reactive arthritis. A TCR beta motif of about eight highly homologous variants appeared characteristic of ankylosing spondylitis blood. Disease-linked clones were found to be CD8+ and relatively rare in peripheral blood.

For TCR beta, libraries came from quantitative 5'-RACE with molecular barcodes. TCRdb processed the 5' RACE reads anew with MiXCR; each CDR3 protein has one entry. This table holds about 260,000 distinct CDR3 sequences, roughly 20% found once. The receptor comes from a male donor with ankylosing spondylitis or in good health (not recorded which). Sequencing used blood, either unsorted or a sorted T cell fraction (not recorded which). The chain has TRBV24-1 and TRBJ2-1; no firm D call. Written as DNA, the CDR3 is TGTGCCACCAGTGATGGCTTTGGGTTGATCGGTGAGCAGTTCTTC. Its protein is CATSDGFGLIGEQFF.